The 22 T cell receptor beta chains below come from one sample, sequenced in a study of blood T cells in healthy people across ages (dated by TCRdb to the mid-2010s). The receptor library was made with 5' RACE. The reads were generated on an Illumina HiSeq 2500. A second roughly 6 to 12 cycle PCR used a sample-barcoded 5' primer and a J-beta primer mix. The public reads were quality trimmed at Q25 with fastp and then assembled into clones with MiXCR by TCRdb, keeping productive beta chains. One record per CDR3 amino acid sequence lists the most common genes and DNA. The sample has about 1.7 million distinct CDR3 sequences on record, roughly 30% of them singletons. The ten largest account for roughly 8% of the sample. Source material: blood. The receptors were sampled from a woman younger than 45 in good health.

Concerning this clonotype itself: The junction differs from germline at one of its ends, possibly a read error. The chain uses TRBV12-3 or TRBV12-4 and TRBJ2-3; 9 bases match TRBD2. This CDR3 spans 15 amino acids. CDR3 in amino acids: CASSLSGGPTDTEYF. The CDR3 coding sequence is TGTGCCAGCAGTTTGAGCGGGGGGCCGACGGATACGGAGTATTTT.

This clonotype has just a few counts. The chain carries TRBV7-9 and TRBJ1-1, with 7 bases matching TRBD1. In germline, CDR1 is SEHNR, CDR2 FQNEAQ (reference sequence). With 5 bases clipped from V and 4 bases from J, the junction kept 7 bases outside the gene matches. This CDR3 has 14 amino acids. The CDR3 nucleotides read TGTGCCAGCAGCCACAGGGGAATAGGCACTGAAGCTTTCTTT. Protein sequence: CASSHRGIGTEAFF. Looking up the rest from reference TRBV7-9 and TRBJ1-1 gives the full variable domain: DTGVSQNPRHKITKRGQNVTFRCDPISEHNRLYWYRQTLGQGPEFLTYFQNEAQLEKSRLLSDRFSAERPKGSFSTLEIQRTEQGDSAMYLCASSHRGIGTEAFFGQGTRLTVV.

The CDR3 loop reads CASSTRQGWNSPLHF. DNA of the CDR3: TGTGCCAGCAGCACTAGACAGGGTTGGAATTCACCCCTCCACTTT. The chain employs TRBV7-9 and TRBJ1-6; 7 bases agree with TRBD1. Trimming removed 5 bases from V and 7 bases from J; junction bases left unmatched: 8. CDR3 size: 15 residues. Germline V CDR1 and CDR2: SEHNR, FQNEAQ (reference sequence).

This chain joins TRBV24-1 and TRBJ1-5; D gene unclear. V was shortened by 1 base and J by 7 bases, with 10 bases between the two germline ends. From germline, CDR1 is KGHDR and CDR2 SFDVKD. This CDR3 contains 14 residues. The CDR3 DNA sequence: TGTGCCACCAGTGATTTCGCAACGGGCCAGCCCCAGCATTTT. Protein sequence: CATSDFATGQPQHF.

This clonotype came up a few times. The chain recombines TRBV28 with TRBJ2-5; 8 bases are shared with TRBD2. With V trimmed by 10 bases and J by 0 bases, 10 bases remained unmatched. The CDR3 is 15 amino acids. CDR1 is MDHEN, CDR2 SYDVKM, per germline. CDR3 coding DNA: TGTGCCACTGGGCTAGCGGGTGAGGACCAAGAGACCCAGTACTTC. It specifies CATGLAGEDQETQYF.

This clonotype was detected ten times or more. The rearrangement uses TRBV10-3 and TRBJ2-7; no clear D. CDR1 is ENHRY, CDR2 SYGVKD, per germline. The CDR3 length is 11 residues. V was pared by 8 bases and J by 5 bases, with 10 bases between. Written as DNA, the CDR3 is TGTGCCATCTGGTTCGGTAACGAGCAGTACTTC. Its translation: CAIWFGNEQYF.

The chain joins TRBV2 to TRBJ2-3; TRBD2 is a possible D gene (6 bases). Germline V lookup: CDR1 SNHLY, CDR2 FYNNEI. This CDR3 has 16 residues. V was cut by 3 bases and J by 6 bases, with 19 bases left in between. The CDR3 nucleotides read TGTGCCAGCAGTGATGAGAGTAGCGGATCCATGGATACGCAGTATTTT. Encoded protein: CASSDESSGSMDTQYF.

A word on this clonotype: A much larger clone sits a single nucleotide away, making a read error possible. The gene calls are TRBV7-2 and TRBJ2-7; no firm D call. Per the germline V gene, CDR1 is SGHTA and CDR2 is FQGNSA. V lost 4 bases and J lost 2, with 6 bases in between. The CDR3 runs to 12 residues. The CDR3 region has the DNA TGTGCCAGCAGCTACGCTCCCTACGAGCAGTACGTC. Protein: CASSYAPYEQYV.

The sample holds a few counts of this clonotype. The chain joins TRBV7-2 to TRBJ2-7; no firm D call. CDR1 is SGHTA, CDR2 FQGNSA, per germline. The CDR3 totals 13 residues. The germline V and J ends were trimmed by 1 base and 3 bases, with 7 bases remaining between them. The CDR3 DNA reads TGTGCCAGCAGCTTAGATCTACACTACGAGCAGTACTTC. This translates into CASSLDLHYEQYF.

The sample holds a few counts of this clonotype. The chain combines TRBV29-1 with TRBJ1-1; a possible D gene is TRBD1 (6 bases). Trimming removed 6 bases from V and 2 bases from J, with 10 bases in between. Germline V gene lookup returns CDR1 SQVTM and CDR2 ANQGSEA. The CDR3 has 12 residues. The CDR3 loop reads CSVPDSNTEAFF. In nucleotides, the CDR3 is TGCAGCGTCCCGGACAGCAACACTGAAGCTTTCTTT.

In the case of this clonotype: One end of the junction fails to match germline, which may point to a read error. The chain has TRBV12-3 or TRBV12-4 and TRBJ2-5; 8 bases match TRBD2. The CDR3 totals 15 residues. The chain's CDR3 is CAGSLDGGGWETQYF. The CDR3 DNA is TGTGCCGGCAGTTTAGATGGCGGGGGGTGGGAGACCCAGTACTTC.

This clonotype occurred many times. The chain carries TRBV15 and TRBJ2-1; possible D gene TRBD1, 5 bases. Looked up from germline, CDR1 is LNHNV and CDR2 is YYDKDF (reference sequence). The CDR3 is 14 residues long. Trimming took 0 bases from V and 8 from J, leaving 11 bases between them. CDR3: CATSRDSRGYEQFF. The CDR3 DNA is TGTGCCACCAGCAGAGATTCTAGGGGATATGAGCAGTTCTTC.

CDR3 sequence reads: CASSLRQGRATQYF. CDR3 nucleotides: TGTGCCAGCAGCTTGAGGCAGGGCCGAGCGACCCAGTACTTC. V is TRBV5-5 and J is TRBJ2-4; possible D gene TRBD1, 5 bases. The J call is doubtful: the DNA matches TRBJ2-5 better. Germline assignment: CDR1 SGHKS and CDR2 YYEKEE (reference sequence). The CDR3 runs 14 residues.

The table lists this clonotype with many counts. The rearrangement uses TRBV12-3 or TRBV12-4 and TRBJ2-1; 11 nucleotides agree with TRBD2. The CDR3 extends over 15 amino acids. V gave up 5 bases and J gave up 6 bases; unmatched junction bases: 6. The DNA for the CDR3 is TGTGCCAGCAGTCAGCTAGCGGGGGGAAGCAATGAGCAGTTCTTC. This translates into CASSQLAGGSNEQFF.

In its sample, this clonotype was seen a few times. J is TRBJ2-7 and V is TRBV5-5; 9 nucleotides match TRBD1. This CDR3 spans 15 amino acids. Germline lookup yields CDR1 SGHKS and CDR2 YYEKEE (reference sequence). V lost 1 base, J lost 2 bases, and 4 bases stayed unmatched. This CDR3 is CASSLMGTGTYEQYF. CDR3 nucleotide sequence: TGTGCCAGCAGCTTGATGGGGACAGGGACCTACGAGCAGTACTTC.

This chain links TRBV7-9 with TRBJ1-4, with D uncertain. CDR3 size: 15 residues. Trimming removed 1 base from V and 8 bases from J, with 14 bases in between. Germline V gives CDR1 SEHNR, CDR2 FQNEAQ (reference sequence). CDR3 in DNA: TGTGCCAGCAGCTTAGATGCCCCTGTACAGGAAAAACTGTTTTTT. Encoded protein: CASSLDAPVQEKLFF.

This clonotype was found many times. The V gene is TRBV11-2, the J gene TRBJ2-7; D remains ambiguous. Germline CDR1 and CDR2: SGHAT and FQNNGV. The CDR3 is 12 residues long. The V end lost 1 base, the J end lost 6 bases, and 7 bases lay between the germline ends. As DNA, the CDR3 is TGTGCCAGCAGCTTAGTTGTGCGCGAGCAGTACTTC. The encoded protein is CASSLVVREQYF.

The J gene is TRBJ2-5, the V gene TRBV20-1, with 7 bases fitting TRBD1. The junction had 8 bases not matched to a gene; V was cut back by 0 bases and J by 1 base. Per the germline V gene, CDR1 is DFQATT and CDR2 is SNEGSKA (reference sequence). There are 16 residues in the CDR3. DNA for the CDR3: TGCAGTGCTAGAGATGGGACAGAGGCCTCCCAAGAGACCCAGTACTTC. This codes for CSARDGTEASQETQYF.

This clonotype was detected many times. The V gene is TRBV6-2 or TRBV6-3, the J gene TRBJ2-7, with D possibly matching TRBD1 (5 bases). The germline V gene encodes CDR1 MNHEY and CDR2 SVGEGT. CDR3 length equals 16 residues. Trimming cost V 0 bases and J 3 bases, with 15 bases left between them. Here the CDR3 DNA reads TGTGCCAGCAGTTACTCGAAGAACAGGCTGATCTACGAGCAGTACTTC. Residues: CASSYSKNRLIYEQYF.

This clonotype was picked up one time. The rearrangement uses TRBV12-3 or TRBV12-4 and TRBJ1-2; TRBD1 is a possible D gene (6 bases). Trimming pared 6 bases from V and 7 bases from J, leaving 18 bases between. The CDR3 extends over 14 amino acids. CDR3 in DNA: TGTGCCAGCAGGGCGCAGGGTGGGGGGCTTGGCTACACCTTC. Translation: CASRAQGGGLGYTF.

The chain is built from TRBV11-2 and TRBJ2-7; 10 positions agree with TRBD2. Germline values: CDR1 SGHAT, CDR2 FQNNGV. CDR3 length: 16 amino acids. The V segment lost 1 base and the J segment 6 bases; nucleotides outside the gene matches: 9. The CDR3 nucleotides read TGTGCCAGCAGCTTAGCCGGGACTAGCGCAGTCGGCGAGCAGTACTTC. Protein product: CASSLAGTSAVGEQYF. The complete variable domain, with remaining parts taken from reference TRBV11-2 and TRBJ2-7, reads EAGVAQSPRYKIIEKRQSVAFWCNPISGHATLYWYQQILGQGPKLLIQFQNNGVVDDSQLPKDRFSAERLKGVDSTLKIQPAKLEDSAVYLCASSLAGTSAVGEQYFGPGTRLTVT.

The rearrangement links TRBV7-3 to TRBJ2-5, with D possibly TRBD2 on 5 matching bases. Germline assignment: CDR1 SGHTA and CDR2 FQGTGA. V lost 0 bases and J lost 4, with 12 bases in between. The CDR3 is 15 amino acids. The chain's CDR3 is CASSLTGSVGETQYF. CDR3 in DNA: TGTGCCAGCAGCTTAACGGGGAGTGTCGGAGAGACCCAGTACTTC.